The T cell receptor (beta chain) described here comes from a study of CD8 T cells in ankylosing spondylitis. General observations from the study: Characteristic of ankylosing spondylitis blood, it appeared, was a TCR beta motif comprising several highly homologous variants. The authors found the disease-linked clones to be CD8+ and relatively rare in peripheral blood. Matched ankylosing spondylitis synovial fluid reportedly contained a significantly enriched population of disease-linked clones. Some motif variants had been reported before (in reactive arthritis synovial fluid and blood).

This clonotype was recorded a few times. The antigen is not known. Construction of TCR beta libraries was performed using quantitative 5'-RACE with molecular barcodes. TCRdb called the 5' RACE reads again in MiXCR, with one record for every CDR3 protein. The sample lists more than 250,000 distinct CDR3 sequences; roughly 8% were seen once. The CDR3 is 18 amino acids. Per germline, CDR1 SGHRS and CDR2 YFSETQ. Trimming left V 0 bases short and J 7 bases short, with 23 bases between. The sample comprised blood, either unsorted or a sorted T cell fraction (not recorded which). The gene calls are TRBV5-1 and TRBJ2-1; maybe TRBD1 (5 bases). The TCR comes from a male donor with ankylosing spondylitis. CDR3 coding DNA: TGCGCCAGCAGCTTGGTCCGAATGTGGCAGGGCAAGTTAAATGAGCAGTTCTTC. The encoded protein is CASSLVRMWQGKLNEQFF.